This T cell receptor (beta chain) was recorded in a study of blood T cell repertoires in COVID-19. Looking at the study overall: Some COVID-19 samples were acute and others convalescent; all came from the United States, Italy and Spain.

Those who participated ranged in age from roughly 18 to 90 years and resided in roughly 26 US areas. Trimming left V 3 bases short and J 1 base short, with 24 bases between. The CDR3 loop spans 19 amino acids. Authors' processing steps: Reference gene primer amplification gave nucleated cell count estimates. Sequencing was performed with immunoSEQ multiplex PCR; in TCRdb, only in-frame clones are kept and a portion is missing. That table supplies the V and J calls and clone size; D and trimming were determined from the DNA. The sample has some 490,000 clones, 80% to 90% seen once. This clonotype originated in a woman aged 60-75 years who had recovered from COVID-19. Input material: PBMCs or T cells enriched from blood (not recorded which). The V gene is TRBV23-1, the J gene TRBJ1-2; TRBD1 might be the D (5 bases). TRBV23-1 is filed as an ORF, its function uncertain. The chain's CDR3 is CASSQSSAGLSLRNYGYTF. CDR3 DNA sequence: TGCGCCAGCAGTCAGTCATCGGCAGGGCTTTCTCTCCGTAACTATGGCTACACCTTC.